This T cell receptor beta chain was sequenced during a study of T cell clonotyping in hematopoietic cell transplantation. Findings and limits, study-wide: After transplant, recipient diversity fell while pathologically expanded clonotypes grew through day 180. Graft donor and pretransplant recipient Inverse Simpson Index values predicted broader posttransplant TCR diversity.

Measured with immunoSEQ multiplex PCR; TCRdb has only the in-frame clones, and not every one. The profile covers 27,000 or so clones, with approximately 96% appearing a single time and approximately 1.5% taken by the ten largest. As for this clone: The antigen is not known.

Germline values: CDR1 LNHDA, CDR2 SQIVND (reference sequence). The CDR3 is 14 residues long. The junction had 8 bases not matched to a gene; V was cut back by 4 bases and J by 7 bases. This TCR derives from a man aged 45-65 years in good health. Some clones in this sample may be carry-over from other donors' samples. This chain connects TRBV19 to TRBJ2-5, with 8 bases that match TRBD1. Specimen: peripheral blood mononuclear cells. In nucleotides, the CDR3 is TGTGCCAGTAGTAGTCAGGGGGCGGTCGGGACCCAGTACTTC. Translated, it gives CASSSQGAVGTQYF.